The TCR beta chain under discussion was sequenced for a study of graft-versus-host responses after intestinal transplantation. Study-level information: Multivisceral, liver-intestinal, or isolated intestinal transplants were received by the recipients.

Germline loops: CDR1 MDHEN, CDR2 SYDVKM. This CDR3 contains 14 residues. Trimming took 6 bases from V and 3 from J, leaving 15 bases between them. Repertoires were generated with immunoSEQ multiplex PCR, while TCRdb's copy carries only in-frame clones and drops some. The sample has more than 85,000 clones, around 84% seen once; the top ten hold 0.65% to 0.95%. Findings and caveats of the study: After transplant, early declines in HvG clones were associated with peak levels of circulating GvH clones. Allograft graft-versus-host to host-versus-graft clonal ratios ran high in patients with graft-donor T cell macrochimerism. GvH clones turned up in recipient marrow; some had shown up first in ileum or blood.

As concerns this clone: Its antigen is undetermined.

The starting material was unstimulated CD4+ T cells sorted from spleen or lymph node cells, obtained before intestinal transplant. The chain is built from TRBV28 and TRBJ2-7; D is possibly TRBD1 (6 bases). This clonotype was sampled from a human donor who received an intestinal transplant. The chain's CDR3 is CASSPGGLGYEQYF. The CDR3 region has the DNA TGTGCCAGCAGCCCTGGGGGCTTGGGCTACGAGCAGTACTTC.